This TCR beta chain was obtained from a study of blood T cell repertoires in COVID-19. The wider study: Acute and convalescent COVID-19 specimens originated in the United States, Italy and Spain. T cells, B-cell-depleted T cells, or PBMCs supplied cDNA or gDNA.

In the authors' workflow: Reference gene primer amplification in the assay estimated nucleated cell counts. Measured with immunoSEQ multiplex PCR; TCRdb has only the in-frame clones, and not every one. V and J calls plus clone size are reproduced from that table; the DNA served to infer D and trimming. The sample lists about 200,000 clones, about 85% occurring once. Germline V gives CDR1 KGHDR, CDR2 SFDVKD. V lost 6 bases and J lost 2, with 10 bases in between. This CDR3 comprises 13 residues. This clonotype was sampled from a man aged 55-75 years with active or convalescent COVID-19. Sequencing was performed on peripheral blood. The V gene is TRBV24-1, the J gene TRBJ2-7; D is possibly TRBD1 (5 bases). Here the CDR3 reads CATSLQGTYEQYF. CDR3 in DNA: TGTGCCACCAGTCTCCAGGGAACCTACGAGCAGTACTTC.